The 8 T cell receptor beta chains listed next were all sequenced from one sample in a study of T-cell reconstitution after alpha-beta-depleted transplantation in children. Preparation of the TCRbeta library used unique molecular identifiers. Each CDR3 protein gets one entry after TCRdb re-called the PCR reads with MiXCR. The sample contains about 540,000 distinct CDR3 sequences, about 17% of which appear only once. The sample was PBMCs from the stem cell graft donor, taken from the stem cell graft. The receptors were gathered from a human donor who donated a stem cell graft to a child with acute lymphoblastic leukemia.

This clonotype has only a few counts. The V gene is TRBV27, the J gene TRBJ2-6; 9 bases are shared with TRBD1. V lost 5 bases and J lost 1; bases outside the gene matches: 15. The CDR3 totals 20 residues. Germline-derived CDR1 and CDR2 are MNHEY and SMNVEV (reference sequence). The CDR3 DNA follows: TGTGCCAGCAGTCCCCGGGCCGACAGGGGGATTGTTTCTGGGGCCAACGTCCTGACTTTC. It specifies CASSPRADRGIVSGANVLTF.

In DNA form, the CDR3 reads TGTGCCAGCAGTTCGCAGCGGGAGGGCACGAATGAGCAGTTCTTC. Its translation: CASSSQREGTNEQFF. The rearrangement joins TRBV6-5 to TRBJ2-1; 10 bases are a match to TRBD2. This CDR3 has 15 residues. Germline CDR1 reads MNHEY; CDR2 reads SVGAGI. V trimming: 4 bases; J trimming: 7 bases; junction bases outside the gene matches: 7.

The chain combines TRBV10-3 with TRBJ2-3; 8 bases fit TRBD2. After removal of 6 bases from V and 0 bases from J, the junction contained 8 bases not matched to a gene. Per the germline V gene, CDR1 is ENHRY and CDR2 is SYGVKD. The CDR3 is made up of 16 amino acids. The CDR3 DNA follows: TGTGCCATCAGGACAGGACTAGCAGCTAGCACAGATACGCAGTATTTT. Its translation is CAIRTGLAASTDTQYF.

V is TRBV7-9 and J is TRBJ1-5; possibly TRBD1 for D (5 bases). The germline CDR1 and CDR2 sequences are SEHNR and FQNEAQ (reference sequence). This CDR3 spans 14 amino acids. The V end lost 5 bases, the J end lost 5 bases, and 13 bases lay between the germline ends. CDR3 bases: TGTGCCAGCAGCGCAGGGTTTTTTGATCAGCCCCAGCATTTT. Protein: CASSAGFFDQPQHF.

The rearrangement links TRBV5-1 to TRBJ2-3; 9 bases are shared with TRBD2. Trimming took 0 bases from V and 0 from J; bases not matched to a gene: 11. The germline V gene encodes CDR1 SGHRS and CDR2 YFSETQ. The CDR3 sequence is 19 residues long. This CDR3 reads CASSLAIAGVTTSTDTQYF. CDR3 nucleotide sequence: TGCGCCAGCAGCTTGGCTATAGCGGGAGTAACAACTAGCACAGATACGCAGTATTTT.

V and J are TRBV12-3 or TRBV12-4 and TRBJ1-1; 7 positions agree with TRBD1. The junction had 9 bases not matched to a gene; V was cut back by 5 bases and J by 0 bases. The CDR3 extends over 16 amino acids. The CDR3 DNA reads TGTGCCAGCAGTCCTAAGACAGGGATATTGAACACTGAAGCTTTCTTT. Residues: CASSPKTGILNTEAFF.

This sequence joins TRBV2 and TRBJ2-5; 7 nucleotides agree with TRBD2. The CDR3 totals 15 residues. Trimming at V came to 3 bases and at J to 5 bases, leaving 9 bases not matched to a gene. Germline-derived CDR1 and CDR2 are SNHLY and FYNNEI. The CDR3 protein is CASSESRERAETQYF. Written as DNA, the CDR3 is TGTGCCAGCAGTGAGTCGCGGGAGAGGGCTGAGACCCAGTACTTC.

This clonotype was counted only a few times. CDR3 nucleotides: TGCGCCAGCAGCCAGGACGTCGGCCCACCCGGATCCAATGAGCAGTTCTTC. Translation: CASSQDVGPPGSNEQFF. The rearrangement links TRBV4-1 to TRBJ2-1, with no clear D. CDR3 length: 17 amino acids. V was cut by 3 bases and J by 6 bases, with 21 bases left in between. Germline-derived CDR1 and CDR2 are MGHRA and YSYEKL.